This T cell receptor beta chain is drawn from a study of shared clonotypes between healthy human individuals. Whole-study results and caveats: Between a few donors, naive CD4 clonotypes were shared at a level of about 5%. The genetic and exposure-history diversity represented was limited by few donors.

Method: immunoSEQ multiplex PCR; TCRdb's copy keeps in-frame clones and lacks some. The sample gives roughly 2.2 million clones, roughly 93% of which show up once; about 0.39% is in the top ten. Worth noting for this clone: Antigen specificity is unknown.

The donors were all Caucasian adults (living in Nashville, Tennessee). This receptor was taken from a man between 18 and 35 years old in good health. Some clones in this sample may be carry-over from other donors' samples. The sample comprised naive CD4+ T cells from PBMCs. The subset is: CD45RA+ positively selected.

CDR3 nucleotide sequence: TGTGCCAGCAGCGTACCGACAGGGGGGAGCTCCTACAATGAGCAGTTCTTC. Its translation is CASSVPTGGSSYNEQFF. The gene calls are TRBV7-9 and TRBJ2-1; 9 bases are a match to TRBD1. The J segment lost 0 bases and the V segment lost 5 bases, leaving 8 bases of the junction unmatched. In germline, CDR1 is SEHNR, CDR2 FQNEAQ (reference sequence). The CDR3 sequence is 17 residues long.